This T cell receptor (beta chain) is drawn from a study of lymphopenia after photon versus proton radiotherapy. Whole-study results and caveats: In patients who died, overall survival fell as post-nadir TCR diversity dropped more.

In regard to this clone: Its specificity is unknown.

Libraries were prepared by immunoSEQ multiplex PCR; TCRdb keeps only in-frame clonotypes and omits some of them. This sample has around 64,000 clones, with roughly 92% found just once. The V gene's germline CDR1 is LNHNV and CDR2 YYDKDF (reference sequence). The CDR3 spans 16 residues. V gave up 2 bases and J gave up 5 bases, with 15 bases separating them. The chain combines TRBV15 with TRBJ2-2; possibly TRBD2 for D (6 bases). This specimen consisted of peripheral blood, obtained from a patient treated with photon-based radiotherapy. The clonotype originates from a woman aged 40 to 50 with cholangiocarcinoma. In nucleotides, the CDR3 is TGTGCCACCAGCAGACCCCGACTAGGGGTTACCGGGGAGCTGTTTTTT. This sequence encodes CATSRPRLGVTGELFF.